A selection of T cell receptor beta chains follows, all from one sample in a study of beta chain features in type 1 diabetes. This table comes from immunoSEQ multiplex PCR, and its TCRdb copy is limited to in-frame clones, with some not included. The sample consists of 100,000 to 150,000 clones, 9% of them appearing once. Sequenced material: central memory CD4+ T cells from blood. All receptors come from a man aged 30 to 45 with type 1 diabetes. The CDR3 runs from the conserved cysteine through the conserved F or W. Fields, in order: CDR3 DNA, CDR3 protein, V gene, clone size, D gene, J gene, CDR3 length. The D gene is left open where the match is weak. Part of the rows lack a size; the others show once, few, many or a class for expanded clones.

CDR3nt: TGTGCCAGCAGCCAAGATGGTTTCGGGACAGGGGCTGAAGCTTTCTTT
CDR3aa: CASSQDGFGTGAEAFF
v_gene: TRBV4-2
abundance: few
d_gene: TRBD1
j_gene: TRBJ1-1
len: 16

CDR3nt: TGTGCCAGCAGCTTAGGAGACAGGGGAATTGTAGAGACCCAGTACTTC
CDR3aa: CASSLGDRGIVETQYF
v_gene: TRBV7-2
abundance: few
d_gene: TRBD1
j_gene: TRBJ2-5
len: 16

CDR3nt: TGTGCCAGCAGCCGGGGGGGTATCACAGATACGCAGTATTTT
CDR3aa: CASSRGGITDTQYF
v_gene: TRBV7-2
abundance: NA
d_gene: TRBD2
j_gene: TRBJ2-3
len: 14

CDR3nt: TGTGCCAGCAGTGTACTAGCGGGGGGTGAAAACATTCAGTACTTC
CDR3aa: CASSVLAGGENIQYF
v_gene: TRBV2
abundance: NA
d_gene: TRBD2
j_gene: TRBJ2-4
len: 15

CDR3nt: TGTGCCAGTAGTACCACGACAGGGATCTCCTATGGCTACACCTTC
CDR3aa: CASSTTTGISYGYTF
v_gene: TRBV19
abundance: few
d_gene: TRBD1
j_gene: TRBJ1-2
len: 15

CDR3nt: TGTGCCAGCAGTTGGACAGGGGGGAACACCGGGGAGCTGTTTTTT
CDR3aa: CASSWTGGNTGELFF
v_gene: TRBV9
abundance: few
d_gene: TRBD1
j_gene: TRBJ2-2
len: 15

CDR3nt: TGTGCCAGCTCACCGGAGAGTACAGGGACCTATGGCTACACCTTC
CDR3aa: CASSPESTGTYGYTF
v_gene: TRBV18
abundance: NA
d_gene: NA
j_gene: TRBJ1-2
len: 15

CDR3nt: TGTGCCAGCAGCTCGGACAGGGGGTCAGATACGCAGTATTTT
CDR3aa: CASSSDRGSDTQYF
v_gene: TRBV7-3
abundance: NA
d_gene: TRBD1
j_gene: TRBJ2-3
len: 14

CDR3nt: TGCGCCAGCAGCATGAGGGCCGGAGATACGCAGTATTTT
CDR3aa: CASSMRAGDTQYF
v_gene: TRBV5-1
abundance: few
d_gene: NA
j_gene: TRBJ2-3
len: 13

CDR3nt: TGTGCCAGCCGCAGGAACTATGGCTACACCTTC
CDR3aa: CASRRNYGYTF
v_gene: TRBV6-5
abundance: NA
d_gene: NA
j_gene: TRBJ1-2
len: 11

CDR3nt: TGTGCCAGCTCACCACCGGGGGGACGCAGCGAAAAACTGTTTTTT
CDR3aa: CASSPPGGRSEKLFF
v_gene: TRBV18
abundance: NA
d_gene: NA
j_gene: TRBJ1-4
len: 15

CDR3nt: TGTGCCAGCTCACCACCGGGGGGGCCTCAGCCCCAGCATTTT
CDR3aa: CASSPPGGPQPQHF
v_gene: TRBV18
abundance: few
d_gene: NA
j_gene: TRBJ1-5
len: 14

CDR3nt: TGTGCCACCAGAGCCCCTAGCTATGGCTACACCTTC
CDR3aa: CATRAPSYGYTF
v_gene: TRBV25-1
abundance: NA
d_gene: NA
j_gene: TRBJ1-2
len: 12

CDR3nt: TGTGCCACCAGCCGGACTACCTTGACTTCACCCCTCCACTTT
CDR3aa: CATSRTTLTSPLHF
v_gene: TRBV15
abundance: NA
d_gene: NA
j_gene: TRBJ1-6
len: 14

CDR3nt: TGTGCCAGCACGGGAATGAACACTGAAGCTTTCTTT
CDR3aa: CASTGMNTEAFF
v_gene: TRBV6-1
abundance: few
d_gene: NA
j_gene: TRBJ1-1
len: 12

CDR3nt: TGTGCCAGCAGTCCCCGATTGGGGGGGGGTATAAACAATGAGCAGTTCTTC
CDR3aa: CASSPRLGGGINNEQFF
v_gene: TRBV28
abundance: many
d_gene: TRBD2
j_gene: TRBJ2-1
len: 17

CDR3nt: TGTGCCAGCAGCTTACAGGGGGCCAGCTTCTACGAGCAGTACTTC
CDR3aa: CASSLQGASFYEQYF
v_gene: TRBV7-3
abundance: NA
d_gene: TRBD1
j_gene: TRBJ2-7
len: 15

CDR3nt: TGCGCCAGCAGCCAAGATGGTCGGGCGAGGGCAGATACGCAGTATTTT
CDR3aa: CASSQDGRARADTQYF
v_gene: TRBV4-3
abundance: few
d_gene: NA
j_gene: TRBJ2-3
len: 16

CDR3nt: TGTGCCAGCAGTTCCCAGCCAGGGGAGCAGTACTTC
CDR3aa: CASSSQPGEQYF
v_gene: TRBV25-1
abundance: few
d_gene: NA
j_gene: TRBJ2-7
len: 12

CDR3nt: TGTGCCAGCAGCTTGCGGGGGGGCCCTGGCGAGCAGTACTTC
CDR3aa: CASSLRGGPGEQYF
v_gene: TRBV5-5
abundance: NA
d_gene: TRBD2
j_gene: TRBJ2-7
len: 14

CDR3nt: TGTGCCAGCAGCGTAGGACAGGGGACTAGCACAGATACGCAGTATTTT
CDR3aa: CASSVGQGTSTDTQYF
v_gene: TRBV9
abundance: NA
d_gene: TRBD1
j_gene: TRBJ2-3
len: 16

CDR3nt: TGTGCCAGCAGTGAACACAGACCCTACGAGCAGTACTTC
CDR3aa: CASSEHRPYEQYF
v_gene: TRBV6-1
abundance: NA
d_gene: NA
j_gene: TRBJ2-7
len: 13

CDR3nt: TGTGCCTGGAGCCGGGACAGGGGGCTAGGGGGGACCAATCAGCCCCAGCATTTT
CDR3aa: CAWSRDRGLGGTNQPQHF
v_gene: TRBV30
abundance: NA
d_gene: TRBD1
j_gene: TRBJ1-5
len: 18

CDR3nt: TGTGCCAGCAGTCCTTCCTCCGAGCAGTACTTC
CDR3aa: CASSPSSEQYF
v_gene: TRBV6-6
abundance: NA
d_gene: NA
j_gene: TRBJ2-7
len: 11

CDR3nt: TGTGCCAGCAGCCAAGCAAGGGGAAGGGGGACCACTGAAGCTTTCTTT
CDR3aa: CASSQARGRGTTEAFF
v_gene: TRBV4-2
abundance: few
d_gene: NA
j_gene: TRBJ1-1
len: 16

CDR3nt: TGTGCCAGCTTTATCTCTGGAAACACCATATATTTT
CDR3aa: CASFISGNTIYF
v_gene: TRBV2
abundance: NA
d_gene: NA
j_gene: TRBJ1-3
len: 12

CDR3nt: TGTGCCAGCAGCTTAGGGGCACGGGGGGCAGGCACTGAAGCTTTCTTT
CDR3aa: CASSLGARGAGTEAFF
v_gene: TRBV11-2
abundance: few
d_gene: NA
j_gene: TRBJ1-1
len: 16

CDR3nt: TGCGCCAGCACCGGGGGGGGCACCGGGGAGCTGTTTTTT
CDR3aa: CASTGGGTGELFF
v_gene: TRBV5-1
abundance: once
d_gene: TRBD2
j_gene: TRBJ2-2
len: 13

CDR3nt: TGTGCCGGCAGGGGCTACTCGAACACCGGGGAGCTGTTTTTT
CDR3aa: CAGRGYSNTGELFF
v_gene: TRBV2
abundance: NA
d_gene: NA
j_gene: TRBJ2-2
len: 14

CDR3nt: TGTGCCAGCAGTTACGGCAGGGAGGGCAATCAGCCCCAGCATTTT
CDR3aa: CASSYGREGNQPQHF
v_gene: TRBV6-6
abundance: few
d_gene: NA
j_gene: TRBJ1-5
len: 15

CDR3nt: TGTGCCAGCAGCTTATTGACAGTTAATGAAAAACTGTTTTTT
CDR3aa: CASSLLTVNEKLFF
v_gene: TRBV5-6
abundance: NA
d_gene: NA
j_gene: TRBJ1-4
len: 14

CDR3nt: TGTGCCAGCATTCGGTGGGAGTCGGGCACAGATACGCAGTATTTT
CDR3aa: CASIRWESGTDTQYF
v_gene: TRBV2
abundance: few
d_gene: NA
j_gene: TRBJ2-3
len: 15

CDR3nt: TGTGCCAGCAGCCCAGGGGGAGGCAGCAATCAGCCCCAGCATTTT
CDR3aa: CASSPGGGSNQPQHF
v_gene: TRBV7-9
abundance: few
d_gene: TRBD1
j_gene: TRBJ1-5
len: 15

CDR3nt: TGCAGTGCTGGACAGTCCAATGAGCAGTTCTTC
CDR3aa: CSAGQSNEQFF
v_gene: TRBV20-1
abundance: few
d_gene: NA
j_gene: TRBJ2-1
len: 11

CDR3nt: TGTGCCAGCAGCTTCGGGGGGGACATTCAGTACTTC
CDR3aa: CASSFGGDIQYF
v_gene: TRBV5-6
abundance: few
d_gene: TRBD2
j_gene: TRBJ2-4
len: 12

CDR3nt: TGTGCCAGCAGCGGGGGGGGCACTGAAGCTTTCTTT
CDR3aa: CASSGGGTEAFF
v_gene: TRBV9
abundance: NA
d_gene: NA
j_gene: TRBJ1-1
len: 12

CDR3nt: TGCAGCGTTGTTGACAGGGTGGACACCGGGGAGCTGTTTTTT
CDR3aa: CSVVDRVDTGELFF
v_gene: TRBV29-1
abundance: few
d_gene: TRBD1
j_gene: TRBJ2-2
len: 14

CDR3nt: TGTGCCAGCGGAGGGAGGTCGGGCACAGATACGCAGTATTTT
CDR3aa: CASGGRSGTDTQYF
v_gene: TRBV2
abundance: NA
d_gene: NA
j_gene: TRBJ2-3
len: 14

CDR3nt: TGTGCCAGCAGCTCACCTACAACCGGGGGGCCCCAGTACTTC
CDR3aa: CASSSPTTGGPQYF
v_gene: TRBV11-3
abundance: few
d_gene: NA
j_gene: TRBJ2-4
len: 14

CDR3nt: TGTGCCAGCAGCTTAGGACAGGTCAATGAGCAGTTCTTC
CDR3aa: CASSLGQVNEQFF
v_gene: TRBV7-6
abundance: few
d_gene: NA
j_gene: TRBJ2-1
len: 13

CDR3nt: TGTGCCAGCAGTTACCCTTCAGGGAGGCCTGAAGCTTTCTTT
CDR3aa: CASSYPSGRPEAFF
v_gene: TRBV6-5
abundance: NA
d_gene: NA
j_gene: TRBJ1-1
len: 14

CDR3nt: TGTGCCAGCAGCGTAGAACGGAGCACGGCCCCCCTCCACTTT
CDR3aa: CASSVERSTAPLHF
v_gene: TRBV9
abundance: few
d_gene: NA
j_gene: TRBJ1-6
len: 14

CDR3nt: TGCGCCAGCAGCCAAGATTTGACTAGCTCCGGGGAGCTGTTTTTT
CDR3aa: CASSQDLTSSGELFF
v_gene: TRBV4-3
abundance: few
d_gene: TRBD2
j_gene: TRBJ2-2
len: 15

CDR3nt: TGTGCCAGCAGCTCCGGACTAGCGGCATCCTACAATGAGCAGTTCTTC
CDR3aa: CASSSGLAASYNEQFF
v_gene: TRBV7-3
abundance: few
d_gene: TRBD2
j_gene: TRBJ2-1
len: 16

CDR3nt: TGTGCCAGCTCAGCACTAGCGGGGGGCCAGAGCTCCTACAATGAGCAGTTCTTC
CDR3aa: CASSALAGGQSSYNEQFF
v_gene: TRBV18
abundance: NA
d_gene: TRBD2
j_gene: TRBJ2-1
len: 18

CDR3nt: TGTGCCAGCAGCCCAGGGGGCACGGAGAATTCACCCCTCCACTTT
CDR3aa: CASSPGGTENSPLHF
v_gene: TRBV5-4
abundance: few
d_gene: TRBD1
j_gene: TRBJ1-6
len: 15

CDR3nt: TGCGCCAGCAGCTTGGAGGACACCGTCCTGACTTTC
CDR3aa: CASSLEDTVLTF
v_gene: TRBV5-1
abundance: many
d_gene: NA
j_gene: TRBJ2-6
len: 12

CDR3nt: TGTGCCTGGAGTCGCGACGGCGGAGAAGCTTTCTTT
CDR3aa: CAWSRDGGEAFF
v_gene: TRBV30
abundance: few
d_gene: NA
j_gene: TRBJ1-1
len: 12

CDR3nt: TGCGCCAGCAGTGGGAGTAACAATCAGCCCCAGCATTTT
CDR3aa: CASSGSNNQPQHF
v_gene: TRBV10-2
abundance: NA
d_gene: NA
j_gene: TRBJ1-5
len: 13

CDR3nt: TGCGCCAGCAGCCAAGATCGCCCGGGATTCCTCTATGGCTACACCTTC
CDR3aa: CASSQDRPGFLYGYTF
v_gene: TRBV4-3
abundance: NA
d_gene: NA
j_gene: TRBJ1-2
len: 16

CDR3nt: TGTGCCAGCAGCGCCGGACAGGGAATGAGAGCTTTCTTT
CDR3aa: CASSAGQGMRAFF
v_gene: TRBV5-6
abundance: NA
d_gene: TRBD1
j_gene: TRBJ1-1
len: 13

CDR3nt: TGTGCCAGCACCATGGGACAAGCTAATGAAAAACTGTTTTTT
CDR3aa: CASTMGQANEKLFF
v_gene: TRBV28
abundance: NA
d_gene: NA
j_gene: TRBJ1-4
len: 14

CDR3nt: TGTGCCAGCACCATCCTACAGGGCTACGAGCAGTACTTC
CDR3aa: CASTILQGYEQYF
v_gene: TRBV5-8
abundance: few
d_gene: NA
j_gene: TRBJ2-7
len: 13

CDR3nt: TGTGCCAGCAGCTTAGGGCAGGGGGCTCTGGGTCAGCCCCAGCATTTT
CDR3aa: CASSLGQGALGQPQHF
v_gene: TRBV7-6
abundance: few
d_gene: TRBD1
j_gene: TRBJ1-5
len: 16

CDR3nt: TGTGCCAGCAGCCCTACCGGGGGTACAGATACGCAGTATTTT
CDR3aa: CASSPTGGTDTQYF
v_gene: TRBV5-6
abundance: NA
d_gene: NA
j_gene: TRBJ2-3
len: 14

CDR3nt: TGTGCCAGTAGCCTAGCGGGCCCTGGGGCCAACGTCCTGACTTTC
CDR3aa: CASSLAGPGANVLTF
v_gene: TRBV19
abundance: NA
d_gene: TRBD2
j_gene: TRBJ2-6
len: 15